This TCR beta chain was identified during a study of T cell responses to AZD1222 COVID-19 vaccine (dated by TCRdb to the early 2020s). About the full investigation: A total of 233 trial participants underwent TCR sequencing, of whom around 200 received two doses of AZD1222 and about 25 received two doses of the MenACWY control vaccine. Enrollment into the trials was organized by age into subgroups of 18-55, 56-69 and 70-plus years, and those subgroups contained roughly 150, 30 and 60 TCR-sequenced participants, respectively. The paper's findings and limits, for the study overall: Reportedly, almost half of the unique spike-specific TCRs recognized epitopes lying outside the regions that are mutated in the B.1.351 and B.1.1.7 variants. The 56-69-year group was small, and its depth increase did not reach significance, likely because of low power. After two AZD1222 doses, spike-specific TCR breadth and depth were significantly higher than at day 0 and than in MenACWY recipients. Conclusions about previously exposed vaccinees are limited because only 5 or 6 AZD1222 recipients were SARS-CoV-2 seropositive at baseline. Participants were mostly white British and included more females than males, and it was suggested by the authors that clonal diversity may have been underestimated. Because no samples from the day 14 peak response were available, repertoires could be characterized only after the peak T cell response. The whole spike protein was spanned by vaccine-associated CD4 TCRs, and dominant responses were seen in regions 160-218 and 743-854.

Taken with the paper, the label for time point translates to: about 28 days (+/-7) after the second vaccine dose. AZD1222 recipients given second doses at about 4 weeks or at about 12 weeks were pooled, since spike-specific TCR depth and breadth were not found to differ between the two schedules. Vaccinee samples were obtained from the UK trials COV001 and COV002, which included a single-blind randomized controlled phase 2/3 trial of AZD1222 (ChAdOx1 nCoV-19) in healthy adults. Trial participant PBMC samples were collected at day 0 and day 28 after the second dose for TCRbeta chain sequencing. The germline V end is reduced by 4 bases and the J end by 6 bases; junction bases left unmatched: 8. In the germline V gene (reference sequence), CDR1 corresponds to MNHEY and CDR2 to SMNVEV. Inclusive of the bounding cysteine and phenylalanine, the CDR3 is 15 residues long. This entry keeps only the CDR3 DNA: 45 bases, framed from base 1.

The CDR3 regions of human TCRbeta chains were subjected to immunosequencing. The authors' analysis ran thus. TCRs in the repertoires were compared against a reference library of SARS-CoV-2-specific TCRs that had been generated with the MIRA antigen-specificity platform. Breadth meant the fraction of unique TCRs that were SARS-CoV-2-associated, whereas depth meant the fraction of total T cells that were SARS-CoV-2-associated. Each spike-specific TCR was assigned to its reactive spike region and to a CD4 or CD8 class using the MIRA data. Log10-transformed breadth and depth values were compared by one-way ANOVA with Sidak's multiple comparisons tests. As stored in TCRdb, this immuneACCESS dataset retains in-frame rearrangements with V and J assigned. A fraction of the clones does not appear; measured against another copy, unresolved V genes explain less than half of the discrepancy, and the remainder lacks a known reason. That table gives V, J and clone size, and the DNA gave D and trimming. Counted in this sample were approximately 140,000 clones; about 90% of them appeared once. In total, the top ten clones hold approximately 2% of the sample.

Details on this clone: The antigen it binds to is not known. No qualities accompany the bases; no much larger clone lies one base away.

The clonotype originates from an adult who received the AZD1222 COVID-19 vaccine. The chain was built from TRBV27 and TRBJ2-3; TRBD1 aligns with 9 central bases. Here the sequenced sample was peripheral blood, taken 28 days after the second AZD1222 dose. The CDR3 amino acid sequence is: CASSWTGDTSDTQYF. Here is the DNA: TGTGCCAGCAGTTGGACAGGGGACACATCGGATACGCAGTATTTT.